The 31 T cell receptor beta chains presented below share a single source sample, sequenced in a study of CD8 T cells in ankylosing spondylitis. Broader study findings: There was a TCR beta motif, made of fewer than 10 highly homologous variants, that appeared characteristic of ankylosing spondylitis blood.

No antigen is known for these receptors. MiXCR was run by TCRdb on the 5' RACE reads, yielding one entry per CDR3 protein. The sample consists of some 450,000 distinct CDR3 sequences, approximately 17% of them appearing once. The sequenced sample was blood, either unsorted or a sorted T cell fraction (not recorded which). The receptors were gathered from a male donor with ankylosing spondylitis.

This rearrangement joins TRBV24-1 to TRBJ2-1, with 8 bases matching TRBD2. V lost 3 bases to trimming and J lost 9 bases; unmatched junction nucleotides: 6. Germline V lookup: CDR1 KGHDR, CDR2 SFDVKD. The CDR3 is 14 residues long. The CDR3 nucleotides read TGTGCCACCAGTGATCCCGGGGGGGCAGGTGAGCAGTTCTTC. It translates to CATSDPGGAGEQFF.

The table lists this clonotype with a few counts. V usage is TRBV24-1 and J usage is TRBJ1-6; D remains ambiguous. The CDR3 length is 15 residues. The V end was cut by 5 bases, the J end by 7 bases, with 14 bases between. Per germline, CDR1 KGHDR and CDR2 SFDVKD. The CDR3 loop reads CATSGWLRSNSPLHF. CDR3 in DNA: TGTGCCACCAGTGGATGGCTCAGATCGAATTCACCCCTCCACTTT.

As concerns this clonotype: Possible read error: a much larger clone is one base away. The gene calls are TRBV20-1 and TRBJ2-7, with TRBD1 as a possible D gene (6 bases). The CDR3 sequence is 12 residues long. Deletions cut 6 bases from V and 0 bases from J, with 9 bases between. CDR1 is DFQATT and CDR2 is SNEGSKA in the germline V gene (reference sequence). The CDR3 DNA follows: TGCAGTGCCAAGGACAGCTCCTACGAGCAGTACTTC. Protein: CSAKDSSYEQYF.

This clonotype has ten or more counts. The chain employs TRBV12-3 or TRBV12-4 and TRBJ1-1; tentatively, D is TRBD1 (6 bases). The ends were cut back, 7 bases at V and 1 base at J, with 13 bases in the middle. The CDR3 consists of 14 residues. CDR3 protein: CASTIGGSNTEAFF. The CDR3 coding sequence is TGTGCCAGCACCATAGGGGGTTCGAACACTGAAGCTTTCTTT.

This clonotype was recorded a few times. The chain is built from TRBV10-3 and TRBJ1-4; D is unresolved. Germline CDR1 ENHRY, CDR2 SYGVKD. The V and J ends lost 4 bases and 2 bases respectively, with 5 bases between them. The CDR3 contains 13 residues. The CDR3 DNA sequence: TGTGCCATCAGTGTGGCGACTAATGAAAAACTGTTTTTT. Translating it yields CAISVATNEKLFF.

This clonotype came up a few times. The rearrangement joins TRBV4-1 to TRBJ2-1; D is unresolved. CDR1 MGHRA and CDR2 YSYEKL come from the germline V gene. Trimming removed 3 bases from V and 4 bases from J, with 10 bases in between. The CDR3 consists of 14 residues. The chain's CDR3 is CASSQTYAYNEQFF. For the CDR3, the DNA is TGCGCCAGCAGCCAGACCTACGCATACAATGAGCAGTTCTTC.

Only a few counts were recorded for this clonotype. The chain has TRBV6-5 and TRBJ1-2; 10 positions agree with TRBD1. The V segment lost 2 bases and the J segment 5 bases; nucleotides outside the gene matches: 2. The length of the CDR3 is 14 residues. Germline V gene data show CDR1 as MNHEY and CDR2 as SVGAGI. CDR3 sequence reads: CASSYRDRGYGYTF. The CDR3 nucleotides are TGTGCCAGCAGTTACCGGGACAGGGGTTATGGCTACACCTTC.

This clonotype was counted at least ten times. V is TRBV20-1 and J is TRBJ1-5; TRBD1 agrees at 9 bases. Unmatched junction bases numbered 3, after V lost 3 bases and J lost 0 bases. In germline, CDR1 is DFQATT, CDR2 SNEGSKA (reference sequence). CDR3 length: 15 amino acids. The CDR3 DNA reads TGCAGTGCTAGTATGGGACAGGGTAGCAATCAGCCCCAGCATTTT. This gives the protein CSASMGQGSNQPQHF.

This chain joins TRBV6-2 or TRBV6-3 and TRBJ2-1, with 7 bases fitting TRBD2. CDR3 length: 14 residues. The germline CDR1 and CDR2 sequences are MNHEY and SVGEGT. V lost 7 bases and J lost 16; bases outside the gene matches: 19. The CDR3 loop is CASIFSGVREGQFF. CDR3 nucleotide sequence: TGTGCCAGCATCTTTAGTGGGGTCAGGGAGGGTCAATTCTTC.

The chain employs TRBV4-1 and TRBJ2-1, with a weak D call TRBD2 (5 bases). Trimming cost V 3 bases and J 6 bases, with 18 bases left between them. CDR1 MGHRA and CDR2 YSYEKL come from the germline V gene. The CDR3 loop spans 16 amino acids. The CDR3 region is CASSHPLTSRGNEQFF. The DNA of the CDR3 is TGCGCCAGCAGCCATCCACTGACCTCCCGGGGCAATGAGCAGTTCTTC.

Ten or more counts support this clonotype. The CDR3: CASRGLAGAGSYNEQFF. The CDR3 DNA follows: TGTGCCAGCAGGGGACTAGCGGGAGCGGGCTCCTACAATGAGCAGTTCTTC. The chain carries TRBV12-3 or TRBV12-4 and TRBJ2-1; 14 nucleotides align to TRBD2. The CDR3 runs to 17 residues. After removal of 6 bases from V and 0 bases from J, the junction contained 4 bases not matched to a gene.

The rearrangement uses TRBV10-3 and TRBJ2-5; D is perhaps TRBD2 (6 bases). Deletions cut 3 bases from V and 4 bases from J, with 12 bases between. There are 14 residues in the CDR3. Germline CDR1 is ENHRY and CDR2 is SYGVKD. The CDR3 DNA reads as TGTGCCATCAGTGAACGGCGGGAAGCAGAGACCCAGTACTTC. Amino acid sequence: CAISERREAETQYF.

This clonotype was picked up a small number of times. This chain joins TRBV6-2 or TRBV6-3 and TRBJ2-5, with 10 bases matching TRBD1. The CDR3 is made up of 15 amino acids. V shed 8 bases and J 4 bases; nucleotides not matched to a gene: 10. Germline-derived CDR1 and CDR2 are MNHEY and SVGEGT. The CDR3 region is CASCPGTGVPETQYF. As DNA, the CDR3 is TGTGCCAGCTGCCCCGGGACAGGGGTACCAGAGACCCAGTACTTC.

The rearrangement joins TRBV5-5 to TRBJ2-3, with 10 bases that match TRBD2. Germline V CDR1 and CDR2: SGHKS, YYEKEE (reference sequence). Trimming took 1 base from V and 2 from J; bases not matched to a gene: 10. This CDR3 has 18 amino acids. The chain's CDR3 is CASSLWSGRAHDTDTQYF. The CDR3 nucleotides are TGTGCCAGCAGCTTGTGGAGCGGGAGGGCCCACGACACAGATACGCAGTATTTT. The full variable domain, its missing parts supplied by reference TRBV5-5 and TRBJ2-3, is DAGVTQSPTHLIKTRGQQVTLRCSPISGHKSVSWYQQVLGQGPQFIFQYYEKEERGRGNFPDRFSARQFPNYSSELNVNALLLGDSALYLCASSLWSGRAHDTDTQYFGPGTRLTVL.

The CDR3 DNA follows: TGTGCCAGCAGCTTAGGGGGGCTTCGTAATTCACCCCTCCACTTT. It encodes CASSLGGLRNSPLHF. This sequence joins TRBV7-2 and TRBJ1-6; a weak D match, TRBD1 (6 bases). V gave up 1 base and J gave up 6 bases, with 10 bases separating them. The V gene's germline CDR1 is SGHTA and CDR2 FQGNSA. This CDR3 contains 15 residues.

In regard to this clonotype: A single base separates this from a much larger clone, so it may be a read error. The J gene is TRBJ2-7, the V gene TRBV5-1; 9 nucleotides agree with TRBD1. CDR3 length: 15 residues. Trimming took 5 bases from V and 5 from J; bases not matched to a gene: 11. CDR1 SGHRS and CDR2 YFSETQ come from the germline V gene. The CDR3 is CASSRLGDREHEQYF. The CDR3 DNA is TGCGCCAGCAGTCGACTCGGGGACAGGGAGCACGAGCAGTACTTC. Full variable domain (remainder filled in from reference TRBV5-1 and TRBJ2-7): KAGVTQTPRYLIKTRGQQVTLSCSPISGHRSVSWYQQTPGQGLQFLFEYFSETQRNKGNFPGRFSGRQFSNSRSEMNVSTLELGDSALYLCASSRLGDREHEQYFGPGTRLTVT.

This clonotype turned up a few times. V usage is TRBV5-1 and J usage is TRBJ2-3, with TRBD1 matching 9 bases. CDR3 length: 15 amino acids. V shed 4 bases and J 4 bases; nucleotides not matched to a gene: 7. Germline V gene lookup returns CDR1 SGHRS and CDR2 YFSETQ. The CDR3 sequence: CASSQGQGISDTQYF. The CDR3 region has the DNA TGCGCCAGCAGCCAAGGACAGGGGATTTCAGATACGCAGTATTTT.

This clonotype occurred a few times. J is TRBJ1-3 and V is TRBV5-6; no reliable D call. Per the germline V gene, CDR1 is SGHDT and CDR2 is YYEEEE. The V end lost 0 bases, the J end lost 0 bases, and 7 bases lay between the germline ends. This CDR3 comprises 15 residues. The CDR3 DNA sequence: TGTGCCAGCAGCTTGGTCCCAGCCTCTGGAAACACCATATATTTT. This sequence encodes CASSLVPASGNTIYF.

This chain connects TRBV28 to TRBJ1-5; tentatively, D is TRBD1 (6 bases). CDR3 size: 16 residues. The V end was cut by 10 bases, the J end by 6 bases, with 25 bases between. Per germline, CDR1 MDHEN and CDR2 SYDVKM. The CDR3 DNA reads TGTGCCATCAAGGTACAGGGAAGGGGGGAAGGTCAGCCCCAGCATTTT. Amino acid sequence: CAIKVQGRGEGQPQHF.

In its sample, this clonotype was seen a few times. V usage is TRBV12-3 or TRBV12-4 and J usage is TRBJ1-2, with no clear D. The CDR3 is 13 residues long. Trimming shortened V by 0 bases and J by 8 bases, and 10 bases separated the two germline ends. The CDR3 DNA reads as TGTGCCAGCAGTTTAGCAGCTCCCTTAGGCTACACCTTC. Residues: CASSLAAPLGYTF.

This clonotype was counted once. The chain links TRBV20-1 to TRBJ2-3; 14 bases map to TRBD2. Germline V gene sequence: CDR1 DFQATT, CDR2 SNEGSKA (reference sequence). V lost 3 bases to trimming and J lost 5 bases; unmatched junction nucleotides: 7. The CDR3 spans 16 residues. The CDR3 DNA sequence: TGCAGTGCTAGGGGGACTAGCGGGGGATCAGGAGATACGCAGTATTTT. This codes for CSARGTSGGSGDTQYF.

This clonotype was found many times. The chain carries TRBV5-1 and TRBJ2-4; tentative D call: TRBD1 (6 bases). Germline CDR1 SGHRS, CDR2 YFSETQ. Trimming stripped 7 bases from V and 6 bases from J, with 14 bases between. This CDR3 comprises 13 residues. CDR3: CASAGSRGNIQYF. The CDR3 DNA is TGCGCCAGCGCCGGATCCAGGGGAAACATTCAGTACTTC.

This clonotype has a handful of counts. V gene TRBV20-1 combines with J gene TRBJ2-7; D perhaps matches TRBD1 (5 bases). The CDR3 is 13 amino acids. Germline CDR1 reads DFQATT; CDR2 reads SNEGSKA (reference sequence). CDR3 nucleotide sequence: TGCAGCGCTGACAGAAAATTCGGGTACGAGCAGTACTTC. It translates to CSADRKFGYEQYF.

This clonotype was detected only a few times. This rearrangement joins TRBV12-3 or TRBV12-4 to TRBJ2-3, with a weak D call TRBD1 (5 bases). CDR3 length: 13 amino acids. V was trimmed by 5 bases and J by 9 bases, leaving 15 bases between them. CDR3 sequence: CASSLPKGRTQYF. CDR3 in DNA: TGTGCCAGCAGTCTCCCCAAGGGGCGGACGCAGTATTTT.

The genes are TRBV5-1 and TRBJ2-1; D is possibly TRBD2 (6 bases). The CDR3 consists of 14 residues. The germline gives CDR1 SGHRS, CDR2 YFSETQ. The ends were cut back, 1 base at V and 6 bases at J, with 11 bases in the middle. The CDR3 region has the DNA TGCGCCAGCAGCTTGAGGAGCGGGTCCAATGAGCAGTTCTTC. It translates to CASSLRSGSNEQFF. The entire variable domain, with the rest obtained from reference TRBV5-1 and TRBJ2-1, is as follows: KAGVTQTPRYLIKTRGQQVTLSCSPISGHRSVSWYQQTPGQGLQFLFEYFSETQRNKGNFPGRFSGRQFSNSRSEMNVSTLELGDSALYLCASSLRSGSNEQFFGPGTRLTVL.

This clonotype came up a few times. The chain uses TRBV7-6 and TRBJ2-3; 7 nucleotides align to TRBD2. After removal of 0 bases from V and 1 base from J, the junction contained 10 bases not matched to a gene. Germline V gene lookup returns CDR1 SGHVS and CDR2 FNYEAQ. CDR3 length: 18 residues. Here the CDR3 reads CASSLARETGFRTDTQYF. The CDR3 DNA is TGTGCCAGCAGCTTAGCGCGGGAGACTGGGTTTCGCACAGATACGCAGTATTTT.

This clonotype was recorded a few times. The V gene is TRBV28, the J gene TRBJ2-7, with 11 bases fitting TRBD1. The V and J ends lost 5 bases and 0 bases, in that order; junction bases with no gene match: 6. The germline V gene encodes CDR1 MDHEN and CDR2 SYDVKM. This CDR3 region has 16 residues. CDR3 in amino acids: CASSHPGTGGSYEQYF. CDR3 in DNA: TGTGCCAGCAGTCACCCGGGGACAGGGGGCTCCTACGAGCAGTACTTC.

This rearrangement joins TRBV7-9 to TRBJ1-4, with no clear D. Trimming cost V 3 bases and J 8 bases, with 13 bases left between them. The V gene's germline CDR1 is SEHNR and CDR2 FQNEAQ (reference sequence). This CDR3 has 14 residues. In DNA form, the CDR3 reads TGTGCCAGCAGCTTCGGAGGCCCGGTCGAAAAACTGTTTTTT. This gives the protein CASSFGGPVEKLFF. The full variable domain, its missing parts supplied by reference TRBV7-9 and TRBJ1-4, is DTGVSQNPRHKITKRGQNVTFRCDPISEHNRLYWYRQTLGQGPEFLTYFQNEAQLEKSRLLSDRFSAERPKGSFSTLEIQRTEQGDSAMYLCASSFGGPVEKLFFGSGTQLSVL.

CDR3 DNA: TGTGCCAGCAGTTTTCAGGGCTCGAACACTGAAGCTTTCTTT. This codes for CASSFQGSNTEAFF. The chain combines TRBV12-3 or TRBV12-4 with TRBJ1-1, with TRBD1 as a possible D gene (5 bases). There are 14 residues in the CDR3. The V end was cut by 3 bases, the J end by 1 base, with 9 bases between.

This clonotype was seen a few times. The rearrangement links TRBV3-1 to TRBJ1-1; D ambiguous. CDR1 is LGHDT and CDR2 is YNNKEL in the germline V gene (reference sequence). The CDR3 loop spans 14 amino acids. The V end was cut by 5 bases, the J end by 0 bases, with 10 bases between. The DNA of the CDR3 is TGTGCCAGCAGCGGCAGTTACTTGAACACTGAAGCTTTCTTT. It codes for CASSGSYLNTEAFF.

The DNA of the CDR3 is TGTGCCAGCAGCTCGACAGGGGGATCGAATTCACCCCTCCACTTT. The encoded protein is CASSSTGGSNSPLHF. This chain links TRBV7-9 with TRBJ1-6; TRBD1 matches at 9 bases. The CDR3 is 15 amino acids. The germline V gene encodes CDR1 SEHNR and CDR2 FQNEAQ (reference sequence). Trimming took 4 bases from V and 7 from J; bases not matched to a gene: 5.